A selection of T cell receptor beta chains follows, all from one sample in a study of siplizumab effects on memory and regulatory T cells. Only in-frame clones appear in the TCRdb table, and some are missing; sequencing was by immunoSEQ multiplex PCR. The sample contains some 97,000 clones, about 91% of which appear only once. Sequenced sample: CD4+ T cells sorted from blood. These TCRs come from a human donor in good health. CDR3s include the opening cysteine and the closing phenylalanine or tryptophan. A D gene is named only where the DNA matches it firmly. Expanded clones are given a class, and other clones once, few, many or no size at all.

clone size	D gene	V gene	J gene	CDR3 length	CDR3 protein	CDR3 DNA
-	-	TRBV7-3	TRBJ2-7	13	CASSLIADSEQYF	TGTGCCAGCAGCTTAATTGCCGACAGCGAGCAGTACTTC
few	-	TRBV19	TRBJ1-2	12	CASSITNYGYTF	TGTGCCAGTAGTATCACTAACTATGGCTACACCTTC
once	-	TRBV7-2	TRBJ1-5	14	CASSFLGYNQPQHF	TGTGCCAGCAGCTTTTTGGGGTACAATCAGCCCCAGCATTTT
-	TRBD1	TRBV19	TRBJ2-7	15	CASSIQGQGRYEQYF	TGTGCCAGTAGTATACAGGGACAGGGACGATACGAGCAGTACTTC
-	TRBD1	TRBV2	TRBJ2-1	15	CASSLRGRAYNEQFF	TGTGCCAGCAGTCTCAGGGGGCGCGCCTACAATGAGCAGTTCTTC
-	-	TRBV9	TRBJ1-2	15	CASSTSGGAIYGYTF	TGTGCCAGCAGCACAAGTGGGGGCGCGATCTATGGCTACACCTTC
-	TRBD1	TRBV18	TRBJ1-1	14	CASSPFAGGTEAFF	TGTGCCAGCTCACCGTTCGCAGGGGGAACTGAAGCTTTCTTT
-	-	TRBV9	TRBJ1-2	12	CASSPPGFGYTF	TGTGCCAGCAGCCCCCCCGGGTTTGGCTACACCTTC
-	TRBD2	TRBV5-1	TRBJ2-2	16	CASSFHHSGDTGELFF	TGCGCCAGCAGCTTCCACCACAGCGGGGACACCGGGGAGCTGTTTTTT
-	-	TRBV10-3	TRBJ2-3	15	CAITSGGAHTDTQYF	TGTGCCATCACAAGTGGCGGGGCTCACACAGATACGCAGTATTTT
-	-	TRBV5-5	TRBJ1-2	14	CASNPMAGNYGYTF	TGTGCCAGCAACCCTATGGCAGGCAACTATGGCTACACCTTC
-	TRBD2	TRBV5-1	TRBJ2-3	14	CASSVRGDTDTQYF	TGCGCCAGCAGCGTGCGGGGGGACACAGATACGCAGTATTTT
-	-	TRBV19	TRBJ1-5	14	CASKKGTVNQPQHF	TGTGCCAGTAAAAAGGGGACTGTTAATCAGCCCCAGCATTTT
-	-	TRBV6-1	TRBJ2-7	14	CASRSETGSYEQYF	TGTGCCAGCAGATCAGAGACAGGCTCCTACGAGCAGTACTTC
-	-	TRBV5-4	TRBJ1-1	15	CASSLAGGLGTEAFF	TGTGCCAGCAGCTTGGCTGGGGGGCTGGGGACTGAAGCTTTCTTT
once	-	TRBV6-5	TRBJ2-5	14	CASSYGRSQETQYF	TGTGCCAGCAGTTACGGCAGGTCCCAAGAGACCCAGTACTTC
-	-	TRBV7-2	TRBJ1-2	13	CASSVQGSGGYTF	TGTGCCAGCAGCGTACAGGGCTCAGGTGGCTACACCTTC
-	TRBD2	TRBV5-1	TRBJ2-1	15	CASSFLAGAYNEQFF	TGCGCCAGCAGCTTCCTAGCGGGGGCCTACAATGAGCAGTTCTTC
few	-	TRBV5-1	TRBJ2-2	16	CASSLEVGTNTGELFF	TGCGCCAGCAGCTTGGAAGTAGGGACCAACACCGGGGAGCTGTTTTTT
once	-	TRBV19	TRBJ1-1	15	CASSSAAGSNTEAFF	TGTGCCAGTAGTAGCGCCGCCGGTTCGAACACTGAAGCTTTCTTT
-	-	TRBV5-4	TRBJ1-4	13	CASSLTSNEKLFF	TGTGCCAGCAGCTTGACCTCAAATGAAAAACTGTTTTTT
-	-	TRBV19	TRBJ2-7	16	CASSPRIGGSLYEQYF	TGTGCCAGTAGTCCCCGGATAGGAGGGTCCCTTTACGAGCAGTACTTC
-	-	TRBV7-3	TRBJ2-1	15	CASSSRPSGYNEQFF	TGTGCCAGCAGCTCCCGACCTTCGGGTTACAATGAGCAGTTCTTC
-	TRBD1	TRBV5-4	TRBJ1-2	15	CASSLVDRGHYGYTF	TGTGCCAGCAGCTTGGTGGACAGGGGCCACTATGGCTACACCTTC
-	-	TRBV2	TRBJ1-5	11	CASSESQPQHF	TGTGCCAGCAGTGAAAGTCAGCCCCAGCATTTT
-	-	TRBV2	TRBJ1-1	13	CASSVGLNTEAFF	TGTGCCAGCAGTGTAGGACTTAACACTGAAGCTTTCTTT
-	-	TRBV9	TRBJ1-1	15	CASSRRGGQNTEAFF	TGTGCCAGCAGCCGAAGGGGGGGGCAGAACACTGAAGCTTTCTTT
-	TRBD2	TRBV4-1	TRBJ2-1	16	CASSQDVAGGFNEQFF	TGCGCCAGCAGCCAAGATGTAGCGGGGGGGTTCAATGAGCAGTTCTTC
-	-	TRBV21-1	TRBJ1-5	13	CASDCRADQPQHF	TGTGCCAGCGATTGCAGGGCAGATCAGCCCCAGCATTTT
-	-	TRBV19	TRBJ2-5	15	CASSGIGATGETQYF	TGTGCCAGTAGTGGGATAGGGGCCACGGGAGAGACCCAGTACTTC
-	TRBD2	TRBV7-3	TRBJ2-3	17	CASSLELAGGSTDTQYF	TGTGCCAGCAGCTTAGAACTAGCGGGGGGCAGCACAGATACGCAGTATTTT